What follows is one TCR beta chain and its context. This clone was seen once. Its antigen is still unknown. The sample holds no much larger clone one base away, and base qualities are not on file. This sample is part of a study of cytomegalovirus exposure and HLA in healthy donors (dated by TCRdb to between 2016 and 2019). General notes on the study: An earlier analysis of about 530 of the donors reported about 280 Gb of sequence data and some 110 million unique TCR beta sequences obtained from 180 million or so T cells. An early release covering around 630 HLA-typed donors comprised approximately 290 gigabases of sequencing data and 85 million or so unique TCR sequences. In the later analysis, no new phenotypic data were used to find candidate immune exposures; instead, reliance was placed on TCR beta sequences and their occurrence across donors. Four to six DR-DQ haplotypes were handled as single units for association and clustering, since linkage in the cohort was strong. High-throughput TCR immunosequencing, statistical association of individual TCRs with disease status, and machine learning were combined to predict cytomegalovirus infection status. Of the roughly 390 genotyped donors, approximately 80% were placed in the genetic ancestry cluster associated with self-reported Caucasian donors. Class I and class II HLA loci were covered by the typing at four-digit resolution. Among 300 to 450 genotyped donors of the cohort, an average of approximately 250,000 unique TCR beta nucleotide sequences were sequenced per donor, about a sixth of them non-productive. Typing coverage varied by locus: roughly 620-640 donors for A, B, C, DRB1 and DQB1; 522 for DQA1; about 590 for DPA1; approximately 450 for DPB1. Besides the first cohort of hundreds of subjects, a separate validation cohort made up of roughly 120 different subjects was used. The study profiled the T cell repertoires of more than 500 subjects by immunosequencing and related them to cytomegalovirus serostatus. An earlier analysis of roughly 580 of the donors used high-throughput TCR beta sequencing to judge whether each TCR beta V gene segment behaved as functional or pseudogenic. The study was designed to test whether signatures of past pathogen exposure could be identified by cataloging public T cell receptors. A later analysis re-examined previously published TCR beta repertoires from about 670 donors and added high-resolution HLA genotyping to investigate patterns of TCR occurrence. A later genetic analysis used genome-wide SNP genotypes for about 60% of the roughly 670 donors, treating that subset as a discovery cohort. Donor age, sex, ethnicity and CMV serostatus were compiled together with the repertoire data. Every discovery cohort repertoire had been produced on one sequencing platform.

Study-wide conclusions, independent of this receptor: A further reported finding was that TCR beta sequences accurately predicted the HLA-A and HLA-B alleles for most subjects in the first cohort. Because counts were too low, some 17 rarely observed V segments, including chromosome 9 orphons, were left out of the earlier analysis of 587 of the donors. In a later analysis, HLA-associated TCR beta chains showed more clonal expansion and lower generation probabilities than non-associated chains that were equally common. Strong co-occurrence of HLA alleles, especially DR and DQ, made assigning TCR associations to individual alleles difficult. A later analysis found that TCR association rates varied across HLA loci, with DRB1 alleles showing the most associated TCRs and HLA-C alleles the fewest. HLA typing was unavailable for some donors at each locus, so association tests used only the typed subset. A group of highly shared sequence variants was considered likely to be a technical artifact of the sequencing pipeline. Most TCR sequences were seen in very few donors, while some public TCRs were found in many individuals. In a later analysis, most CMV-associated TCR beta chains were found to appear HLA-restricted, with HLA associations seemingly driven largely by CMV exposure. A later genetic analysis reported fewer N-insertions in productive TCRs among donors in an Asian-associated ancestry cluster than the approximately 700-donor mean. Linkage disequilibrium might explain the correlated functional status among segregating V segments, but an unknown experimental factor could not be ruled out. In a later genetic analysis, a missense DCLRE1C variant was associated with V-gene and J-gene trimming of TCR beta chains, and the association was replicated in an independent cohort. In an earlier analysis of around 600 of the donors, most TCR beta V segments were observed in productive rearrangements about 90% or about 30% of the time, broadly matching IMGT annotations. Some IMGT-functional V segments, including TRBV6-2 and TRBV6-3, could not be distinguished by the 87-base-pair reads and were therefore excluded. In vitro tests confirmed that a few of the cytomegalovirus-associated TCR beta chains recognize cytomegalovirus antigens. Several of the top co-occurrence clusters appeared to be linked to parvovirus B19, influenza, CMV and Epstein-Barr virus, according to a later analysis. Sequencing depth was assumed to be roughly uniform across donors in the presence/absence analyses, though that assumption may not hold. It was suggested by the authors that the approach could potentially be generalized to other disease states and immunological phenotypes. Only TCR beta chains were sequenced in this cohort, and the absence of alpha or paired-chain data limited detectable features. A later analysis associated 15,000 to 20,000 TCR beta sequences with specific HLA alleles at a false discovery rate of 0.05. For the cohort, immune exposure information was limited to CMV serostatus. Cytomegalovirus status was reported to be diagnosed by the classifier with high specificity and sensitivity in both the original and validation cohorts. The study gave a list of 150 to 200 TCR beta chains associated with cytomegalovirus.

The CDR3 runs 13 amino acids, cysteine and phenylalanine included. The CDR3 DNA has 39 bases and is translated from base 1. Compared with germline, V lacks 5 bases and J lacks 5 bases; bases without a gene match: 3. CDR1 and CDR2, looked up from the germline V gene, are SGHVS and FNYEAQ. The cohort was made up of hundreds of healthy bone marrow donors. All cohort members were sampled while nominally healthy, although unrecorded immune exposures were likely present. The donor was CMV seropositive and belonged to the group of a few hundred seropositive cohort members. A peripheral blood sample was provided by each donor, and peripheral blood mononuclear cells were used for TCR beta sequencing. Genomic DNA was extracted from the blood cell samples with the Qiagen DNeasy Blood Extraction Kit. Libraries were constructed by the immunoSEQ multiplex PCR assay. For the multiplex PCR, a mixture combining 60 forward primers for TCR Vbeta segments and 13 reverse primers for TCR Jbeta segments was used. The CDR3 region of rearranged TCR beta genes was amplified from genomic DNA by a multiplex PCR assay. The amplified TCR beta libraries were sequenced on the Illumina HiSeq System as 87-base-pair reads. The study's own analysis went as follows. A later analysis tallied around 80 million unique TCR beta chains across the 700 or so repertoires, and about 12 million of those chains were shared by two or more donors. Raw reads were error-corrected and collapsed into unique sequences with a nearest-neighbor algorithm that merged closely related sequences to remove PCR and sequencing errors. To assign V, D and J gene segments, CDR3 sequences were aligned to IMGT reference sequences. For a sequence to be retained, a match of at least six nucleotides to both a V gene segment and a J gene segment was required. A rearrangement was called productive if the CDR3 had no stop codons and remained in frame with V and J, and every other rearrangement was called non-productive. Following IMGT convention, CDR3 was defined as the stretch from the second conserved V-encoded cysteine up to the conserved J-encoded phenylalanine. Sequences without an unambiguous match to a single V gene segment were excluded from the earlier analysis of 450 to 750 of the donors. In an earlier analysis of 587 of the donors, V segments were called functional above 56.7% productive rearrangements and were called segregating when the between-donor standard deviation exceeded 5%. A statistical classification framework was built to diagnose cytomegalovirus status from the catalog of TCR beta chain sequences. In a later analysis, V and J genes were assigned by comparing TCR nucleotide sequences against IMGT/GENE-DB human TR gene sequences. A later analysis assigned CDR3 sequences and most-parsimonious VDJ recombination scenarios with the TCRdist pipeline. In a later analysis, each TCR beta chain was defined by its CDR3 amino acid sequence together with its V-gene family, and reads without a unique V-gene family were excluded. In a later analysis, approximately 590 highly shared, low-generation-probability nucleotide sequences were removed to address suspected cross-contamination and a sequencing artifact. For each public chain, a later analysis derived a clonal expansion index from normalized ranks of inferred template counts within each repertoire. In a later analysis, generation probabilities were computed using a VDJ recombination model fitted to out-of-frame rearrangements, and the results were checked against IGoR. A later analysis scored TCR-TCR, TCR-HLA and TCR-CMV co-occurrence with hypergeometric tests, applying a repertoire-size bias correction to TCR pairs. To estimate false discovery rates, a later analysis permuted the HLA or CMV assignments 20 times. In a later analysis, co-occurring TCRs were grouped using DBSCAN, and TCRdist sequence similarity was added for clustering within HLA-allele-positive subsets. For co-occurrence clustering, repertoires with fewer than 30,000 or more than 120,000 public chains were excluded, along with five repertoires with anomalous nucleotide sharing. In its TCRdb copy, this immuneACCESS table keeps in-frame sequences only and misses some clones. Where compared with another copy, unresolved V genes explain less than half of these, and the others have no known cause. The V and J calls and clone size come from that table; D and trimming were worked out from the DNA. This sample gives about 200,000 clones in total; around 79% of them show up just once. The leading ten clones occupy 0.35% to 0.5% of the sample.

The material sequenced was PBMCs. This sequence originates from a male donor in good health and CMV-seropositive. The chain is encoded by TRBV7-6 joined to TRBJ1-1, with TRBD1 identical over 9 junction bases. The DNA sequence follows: TGTGCCAGCAGCCGACAGGGGGAGACTGAAGCTTTCTTT. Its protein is CASSRQGETEAFF.